The rows below give T cell receptor beta chains drawn from one sample of a study of CD8 T cells in Susac syndrome. In TCRdb, the immunoSEQ multiplex PCR reads were re-called with MiXCR into one record per CDR3 protein. The repertoire holds 250,000 or so distinct CDR3 sequences, with 90% to 95% as singletons. The sequencing sample was made of CD4+ T cells from PBMCs. The receptors derive from a human donor with multiple sclerosis. CDR3s include the opening cysteine and the closing phenylalanine or tryptophan. The order of the fields is V gene, D gene, clone size, J gene, CDR3 DNA, CDR3 protein. A D gene is named only where the DNA matches it firmly. Rows may omit the clone size; those that give it use once, few, many or a size class.

TRBV3-1	.	once	TRBJ1-1	TGTGCCAGCAGCCAGAATTGGGGAGGAGTCACTGAAGCTTTCTTT	CASSQNWGGVTEAFF
TRBV11-3	.	.	TRBJ1-1	TGTGCCAGCAGCTACGATTCGAACACTGAAGCTTTCTTT	CASSYDSNTEAFF
TRBV12-3/TRBV12-4	.	.	TRBJ2-5	TGTGCCAGCAGCCTAAACGGACAGCAAGAGACCCAGTACTTC	CASSLNGQQETQYF
TRBV20-1	.	.	TRBJ2-2	TGCAGTGCTAGAGATGCTGGGGTCGTCACCGGGGAGCTGTTTTTT	CSARDAGVVTGELFF
TRBV7-3	TRBD1	.	TRBJ2-2	TGTGCCAGCAGCCTCACAGGGGGCCAGAACACCGGGGAGCTGTTTTTT	CASSLTGGQNTGELFF
TRBV6-5	TRBD2	.	TRBJ2-5	TGTGCCAGCAGTTACGTTGCGGGGGGCCAAGAGACCCAGTACTTC	CASSYVAGGQETQYF
TRBV7-9	.	.	TRBJ1-1	TGTGCCAGCAGCCACTCGAGTGGGGAGAAGGTTGAAGCTTTCTTT	CASSHSSGEKVEAFF
TRBV10-2	TRBD1	once	TRBJ1-4	TGCGCCAGCACCCAGGGGGGCGGTGAAAAACTGTTTTTT	CASTQGGGEKLFF
TRBV7-9	TRBD1	.	TRBJ1-1	TGTGCCAGCAGCTTGGGGACAGGTTTCGACACTGAAGCTTTCTTT	CASSLGTGFDTEAFF
TRBV30	.	once	TRBJ2-3	TGTGCCTGGAGTACTGCCACTTGGACAGATACGCAGTATTTT	CAWSTATWTDTQYF